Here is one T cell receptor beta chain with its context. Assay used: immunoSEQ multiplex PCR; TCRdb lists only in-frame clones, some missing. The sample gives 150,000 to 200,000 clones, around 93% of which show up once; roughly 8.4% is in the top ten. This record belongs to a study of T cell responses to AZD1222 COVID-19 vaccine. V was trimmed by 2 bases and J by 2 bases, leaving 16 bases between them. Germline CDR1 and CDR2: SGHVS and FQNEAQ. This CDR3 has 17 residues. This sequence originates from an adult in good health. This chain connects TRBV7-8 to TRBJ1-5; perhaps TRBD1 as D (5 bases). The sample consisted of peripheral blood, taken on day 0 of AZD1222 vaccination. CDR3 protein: CASSLLVWGFGNQPQHF. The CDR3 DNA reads TGTGCCAGCAGCTTATTGGTCTGGGGCTTTGGCAATCAGCCCCAGCATTTT.